This is a list of T cell receptor beta chains from one sample in a study of blood T cell repertoires in COVID-19. Using immunoSEQ multiplex PCR, the repertoire was profiled, and TCRdb retains in-frame clones only, with some absent. The sample has 85,000 to 130,000 clones, around nine tenths seen once. Sequenced material: peripheral blood. The source of these receptors is a human donor in a cohort sampled during active COVID-19. CDR3s include the opening cysteine and the closing phenylalanine or tryptophan.

J: TRBJ2-4
V: TRBV7-9
CDR3: CASTDLGGTKNIQYF

J: TRBJ1-1
V: TRBV7-9
CDR3: CASSSTGGVTEAFF

J: TRBJ1-1
V: TRBV19
CDR3: CASTEQVNTEAFF

J: TRBJ2-7
V: TRBV6-5
CDR3: CASSWGDRVSYEQYF

J: TRBJ1-1
V: TRBV28
CDR3: CASIRTGRWTEAFF

J: TRBJ1-6
V: TRBV18
CDR3: CASGIDRQRPLHF

J: TRBJ2-1
V: TRBV6-5
CDR3: CASSYDPKTYNEQFF

J: TRBJ2-3
V: TRBV27
CDR3: CASSRSGQGDTQYF

J: TRBJ1-2
V: TRBV11-2
CDR3: CASSSGTGNYGYTF

J: TRBJ2-3
V: TRBV28
CDR3: CASSALTGGMGTQYF

J: TRBJ1-5
V: TRBV28
CDR3: CASSLTGGLQPQHF

J: TRBJ2-7
V: TRBV6-5
CDR3: CASSPDRDSYEQYF

J: TRBJ2-5
V: TRBV9
CDR3: CASSAGGGGAVETQYF

J: TRBJ2-3
V: TRBV28
CDR3: CASSLWGTANTQYF

J: TRBJ1-3
V: TRBV4-1
CDR3: CASSQDRGLRNTIYF

J: TRBJ1-5
V: TRBV5-6
CDR3: CASSLLAIYPEGQPQHF

J: TRBJ1-4
V: TRBV27
CDR3: CASSLSFSGGEKLFF

J: TRBJ2-1
V: TRBV28
CDR3: CASSLGGTSSYNEQFF

J: TRBJ2-3
V: TRBV7-3
CDR3: CASSFTSGRTDTQYF

J: TRBJ1-5
V: TRBV9
CDR3: CASSVDPGGRQPQHF

J: TRBJ1-2
V: TRBV29-1
CDR3: CSAQGIYGYTF

J: TRBJ1-5
V: TRBV5-6
CDR3: CASSWGQGDQPQHF

J: TRBJ2-7
V: TRBV5-1
CDR3: CASSLIQGTEQYF

J: TRBJ2-2
V: TRBV2
CDR3: CASSPTGTGELFF

J: TRBJ2-3
V: TRBV13
CDR3: CASSGGLAPSTDTQYF

J: TRBJ1-1
V: TRBV7-2
CDR3: CASSPGPSRGAFF

J: TRBJ1-3
V: TRBV7-2
CDR3: CASSPDRANTIYF

J: TRBJ2-1
V: TRBV28
CDR3: CASQQGHEQFF

J: TRBJ1-2
V: TRBV9
CDR3: CASSNGQGGSGYTF

J: TRBJ2-2
V: TRBV28
CDR3: CASSYPQGWGGELFF

J: TRBJ1-4
V: TRBV4-3
CDR3: CASSQDLIRTGINEKLFF

J: TRBJ1-2
V: TRBV6-2/TRBV6-3
CDR3: CASSLGGFYTF

J: TRBJ2-1
V: TRBV27
CDR3: CASSHPTGASRNEQFF

J: TRBJ2-1
V: TRBV12-3/TRBV12-4
CDR3: CASSLLGEGEQFF

J: TRBJ2-1
V: TRBV19
CDR3: CASRGREANEQFF

J: TRBJ1-5
V: TRBV15
CDR3: CATSRDRDQPQHF

J: TRBJ2-7
V: TRBV18
CDR3: CASSPSSRFEQYF

J: TRBJ1-2
V: TRBV5-6
CDR3: CASSPVTSARGRYGYTF

J: TRBJ2-5
V: TRBV5-1
CDR3: CASSWGGDAETQYF

J: TRBJ2-1
V: TRBV4-3
CDR3: CASSHLQRGAGDEQFF

J: TRBJ2-7
V: TRBV6-2/TRBV6-3
CDR3: CASSREPLYEQYF

J: TRBJ2-3
V: TRBV2
CDR3: CASRVDRGTDTQYF

J: TRBJ1-2
V: TRBV7-9
CDR3: CASSLEVSGNYGYTF

J: TRBJ1-3
V: TRBV19
CDR3: CASRQDSLSGNTIYF

J: TRBJ2-5
V: TRBV4-1
CDR3: CASSQAPSGIWETQYF

J: TRBJ1-5
V: TRBV2
CDR3: CASSSDRFDQPQHF